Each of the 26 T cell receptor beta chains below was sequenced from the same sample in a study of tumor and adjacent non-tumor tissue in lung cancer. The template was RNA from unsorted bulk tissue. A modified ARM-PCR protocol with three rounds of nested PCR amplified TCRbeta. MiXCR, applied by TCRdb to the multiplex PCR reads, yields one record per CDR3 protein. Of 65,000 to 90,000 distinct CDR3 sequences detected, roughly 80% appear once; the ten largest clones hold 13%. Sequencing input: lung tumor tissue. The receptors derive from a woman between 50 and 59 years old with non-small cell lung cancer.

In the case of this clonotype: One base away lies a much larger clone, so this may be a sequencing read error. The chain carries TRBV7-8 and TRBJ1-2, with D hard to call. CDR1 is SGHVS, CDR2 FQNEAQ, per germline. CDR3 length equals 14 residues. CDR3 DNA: TGTGCCAGCAGCCTTTCATGGTCCGACTATAGCTACACCTTC. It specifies CASSLSWSDYSYTF.

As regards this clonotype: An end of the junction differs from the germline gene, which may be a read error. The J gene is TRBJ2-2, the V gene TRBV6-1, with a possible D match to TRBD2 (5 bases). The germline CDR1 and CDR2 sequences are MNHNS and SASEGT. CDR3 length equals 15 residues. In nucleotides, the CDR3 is TGTGCCAGCAGTGTTGACGCCGCGAACACAGCGGAGCTGTATTTT. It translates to CASSVDAANTAELYF.

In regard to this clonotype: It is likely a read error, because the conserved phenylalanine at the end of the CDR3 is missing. The CDR3 bases are TGTACCATTACCGCTTCGACTAGCGGAACCAACAATGAGCAGTTCTCC. It yields the protein CTITASTSGTNNEQFS. The V gene is TRBV10-3, the J gene TRBJ2-1; 9 nucleotides align to TRBD2. This CDR3 spans 16 amino acids. CDR1 and CDR2 from the germline V gene are ENHRY and SYGVKD.

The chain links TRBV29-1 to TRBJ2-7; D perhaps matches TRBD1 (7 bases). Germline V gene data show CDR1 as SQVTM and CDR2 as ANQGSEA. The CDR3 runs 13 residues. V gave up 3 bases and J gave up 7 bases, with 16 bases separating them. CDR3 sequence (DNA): TGCAGCGTTGATGGCAGGGGGGTAGATGAGCAGTACTTC. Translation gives CSVDGRGVDEQYF.

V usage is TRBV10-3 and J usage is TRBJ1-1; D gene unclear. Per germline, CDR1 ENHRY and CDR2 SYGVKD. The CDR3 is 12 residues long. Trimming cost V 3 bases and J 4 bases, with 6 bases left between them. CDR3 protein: CAISDDVTEAFF. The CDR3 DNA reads TGTGCCATCAGTGATGACGTCACTGAAGCTTTCTTT.

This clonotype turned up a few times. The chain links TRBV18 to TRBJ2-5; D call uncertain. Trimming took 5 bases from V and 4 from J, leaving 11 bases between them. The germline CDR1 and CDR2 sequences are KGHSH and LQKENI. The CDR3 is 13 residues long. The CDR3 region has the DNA TGTGCCAGCTCAGTTGGACGGGCAGAGACCCAGTACTTC. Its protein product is CASSVGRAETQYF. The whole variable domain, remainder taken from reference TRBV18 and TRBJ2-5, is NAGVMQNPRHLVRRRGQEARLRCSPMKGHSHVYWYRQLPEEGLKFMVYLQKENIIDESGMPKERFSAEFPKEGPSILRIQQVVRGDSAAYFCASSVGRAETQYFGPGTRLLVL.

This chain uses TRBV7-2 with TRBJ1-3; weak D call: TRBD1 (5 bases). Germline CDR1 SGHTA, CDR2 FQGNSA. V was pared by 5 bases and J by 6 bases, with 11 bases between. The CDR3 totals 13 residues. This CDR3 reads CASSNTGANTIYF. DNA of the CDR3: TGTGCCAGCAGCAACACCGGGGCAAACACCATATATTTT.

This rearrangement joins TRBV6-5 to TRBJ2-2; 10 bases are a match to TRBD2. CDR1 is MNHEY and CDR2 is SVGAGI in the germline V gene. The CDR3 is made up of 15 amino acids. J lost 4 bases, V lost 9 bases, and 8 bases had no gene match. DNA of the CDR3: TGTGCCAGTTCCGGACTAGCGGAAAGCACCGGGGAGCTGTTTTTT. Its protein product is CASSGLAESTGELFF.

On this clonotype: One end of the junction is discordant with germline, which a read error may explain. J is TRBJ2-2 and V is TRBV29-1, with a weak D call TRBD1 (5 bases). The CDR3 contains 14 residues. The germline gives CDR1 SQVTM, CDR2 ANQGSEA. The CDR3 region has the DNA TGCAGCGTTTCGGACAAGGCGCACACCGAGGAGTTGTTTTTT. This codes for CSVSDKAHTEELFF.

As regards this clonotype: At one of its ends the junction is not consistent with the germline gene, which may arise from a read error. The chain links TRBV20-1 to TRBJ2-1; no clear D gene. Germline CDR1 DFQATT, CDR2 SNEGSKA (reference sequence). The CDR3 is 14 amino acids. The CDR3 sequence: CSANPNWAYNELFF. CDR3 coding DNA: TGCAGTGCTAATCCTAATTGGGCCTACAATGAGCTGTTCTTC.

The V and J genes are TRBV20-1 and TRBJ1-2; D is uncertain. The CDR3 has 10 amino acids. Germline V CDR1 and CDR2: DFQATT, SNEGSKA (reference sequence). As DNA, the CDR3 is TGCCGTGTTAGCGTCCGTGGCTACACCTTC. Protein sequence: CRVSVRGYTF.

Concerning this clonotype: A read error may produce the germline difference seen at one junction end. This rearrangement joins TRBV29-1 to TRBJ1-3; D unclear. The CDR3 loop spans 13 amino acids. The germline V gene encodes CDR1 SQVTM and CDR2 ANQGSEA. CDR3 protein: CSVWTNSGDTIYF. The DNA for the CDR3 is TGCAGTGTCTGGACTAATTCTGGAGACACCATATATTTT.

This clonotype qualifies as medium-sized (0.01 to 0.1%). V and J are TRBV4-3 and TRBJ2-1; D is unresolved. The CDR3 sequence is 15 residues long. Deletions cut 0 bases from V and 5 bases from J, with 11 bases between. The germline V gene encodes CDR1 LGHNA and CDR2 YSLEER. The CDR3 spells CASSQELVINNEQFF. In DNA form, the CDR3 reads TGCGCCAGCAGCCAAGAGCTAGTCATCAACAATGAGCAGTTCTTC.

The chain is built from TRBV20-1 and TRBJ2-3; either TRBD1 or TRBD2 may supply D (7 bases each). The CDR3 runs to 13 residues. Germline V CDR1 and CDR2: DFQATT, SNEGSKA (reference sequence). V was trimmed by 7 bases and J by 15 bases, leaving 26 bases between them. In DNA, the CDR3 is TGCAGTGTGGCGGGAGAAGGGACAGATACCCACTATTTT. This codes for CSVAGEGTDTHYF.

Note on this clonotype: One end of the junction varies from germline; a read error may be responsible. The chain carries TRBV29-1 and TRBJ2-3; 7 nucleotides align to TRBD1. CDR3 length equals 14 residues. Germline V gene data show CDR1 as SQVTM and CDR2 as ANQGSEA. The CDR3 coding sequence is TGCAGGGCGAGGACAGGACTTCTCACAGAAACGCAGTATTTT. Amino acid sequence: CRARTGLLTETQYF.

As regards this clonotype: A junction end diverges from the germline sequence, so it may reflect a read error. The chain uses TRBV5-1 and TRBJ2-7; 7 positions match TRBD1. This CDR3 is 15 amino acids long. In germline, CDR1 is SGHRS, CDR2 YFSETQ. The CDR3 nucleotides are TGCGCCATCAGCTTGGGTGACAGGGAGACCTACGTGCAGTACTTC. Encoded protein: CAISLGDRETYVQYF.

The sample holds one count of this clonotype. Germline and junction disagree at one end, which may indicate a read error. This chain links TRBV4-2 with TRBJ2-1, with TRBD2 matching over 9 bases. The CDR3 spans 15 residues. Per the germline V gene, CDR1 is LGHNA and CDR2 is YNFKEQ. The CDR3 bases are TGTGCCAGCGGCCAACGGAATAGCGGGGGCGCTGAGGAGTTCTTC. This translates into CASGQRNSGGAEEFF.

For the CDR3, the DNA is TGTGCCCGAACCATAGCGGGCTTTTGCAATGAGCAGTTCTTC. This sequence encodes CARTIAGFCNEQFF. V and J are TRBV30 and TRBJ2-1; the match to TRBD2 covers 7 bases. The germline V gene has CDR1 GTSNPN and CDR2 SVGIG (reference sequence). CDR3 length equals 14 residues. V was clipped by 8 bases and J by 6 bases; unmatched bases: 13.

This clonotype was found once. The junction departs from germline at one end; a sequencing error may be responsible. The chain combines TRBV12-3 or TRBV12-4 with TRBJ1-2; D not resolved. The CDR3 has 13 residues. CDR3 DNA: TGTGCCAGCAGTTTATGGGGAGGAGGTGGCTACACATTC. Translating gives CASSLWGGGGYTF.

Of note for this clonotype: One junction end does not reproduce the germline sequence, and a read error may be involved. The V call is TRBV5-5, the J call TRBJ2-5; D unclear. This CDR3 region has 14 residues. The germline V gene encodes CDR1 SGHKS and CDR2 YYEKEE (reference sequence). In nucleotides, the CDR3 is TGTGTCAGCAGCTTGTTGGCTATTCAAGAGACCCAGTATTTC. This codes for CVSSLLAIQETQYF.

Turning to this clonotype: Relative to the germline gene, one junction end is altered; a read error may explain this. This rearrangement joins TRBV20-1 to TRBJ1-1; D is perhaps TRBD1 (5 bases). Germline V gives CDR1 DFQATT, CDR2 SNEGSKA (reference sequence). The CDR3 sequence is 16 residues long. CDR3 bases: TGCAATGCTAGAGACCCCCCATCGGGGGTATCCACTGAAGCTTTCTTT. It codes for CNARDPPSGVSTEAFF.

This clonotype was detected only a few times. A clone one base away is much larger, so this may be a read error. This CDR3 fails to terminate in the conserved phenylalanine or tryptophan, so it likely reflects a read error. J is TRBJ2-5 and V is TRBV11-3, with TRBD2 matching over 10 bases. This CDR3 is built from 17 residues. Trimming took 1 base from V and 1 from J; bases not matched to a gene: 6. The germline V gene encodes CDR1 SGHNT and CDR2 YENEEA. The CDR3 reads CASSLGTSGVSQETQYY. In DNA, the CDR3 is TGTGCCAGCAGCTTAGGTACTAGCGGGGTATCCCAAGAGACCCAGTACTAC.

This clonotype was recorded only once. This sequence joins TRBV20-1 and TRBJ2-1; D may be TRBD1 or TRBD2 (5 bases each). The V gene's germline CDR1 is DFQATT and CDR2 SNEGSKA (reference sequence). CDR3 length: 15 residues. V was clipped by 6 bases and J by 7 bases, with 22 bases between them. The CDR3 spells CSAQAGNRPQNEQFF. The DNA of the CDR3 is TGCAGTGCACAGGCGGGTAATCGACCCCAGAATGAGCAGTTCTTC.

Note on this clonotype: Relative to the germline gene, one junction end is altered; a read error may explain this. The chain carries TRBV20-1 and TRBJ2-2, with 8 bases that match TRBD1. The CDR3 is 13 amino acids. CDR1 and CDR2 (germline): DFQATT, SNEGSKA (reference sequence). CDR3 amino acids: CSPTRGQGGELFF. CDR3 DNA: TGCAGTCCCACCAGGGGGCAAGGCGGGGAACTGTTTTTT.

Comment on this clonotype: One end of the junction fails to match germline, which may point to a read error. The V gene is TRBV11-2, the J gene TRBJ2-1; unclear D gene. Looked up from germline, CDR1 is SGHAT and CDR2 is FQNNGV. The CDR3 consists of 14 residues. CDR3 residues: CASNLLRNYNEQFF. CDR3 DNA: TGTGCCAGCAACTTACTTCGGAATTACAATGAACAGTTCTTC.

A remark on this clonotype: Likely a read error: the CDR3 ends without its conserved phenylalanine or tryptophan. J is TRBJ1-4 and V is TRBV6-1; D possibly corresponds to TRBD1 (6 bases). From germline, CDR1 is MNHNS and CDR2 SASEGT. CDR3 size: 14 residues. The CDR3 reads CASSEGGINEKLFL. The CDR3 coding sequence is TGTGCCAGCAGCGAGGGGGGGATTAATGAGAAACTGTTTTTA.